A single sample gave rise to the 27 T cell receptor beta chains below, sequenced in a study of neurological immune-mediated disorders. TCRdb used MiXCR to reprocess the 5' RACE reads, holding one entry per CDR3 protein. The table records about 120,000 distinct CDR3 sequences, more than 2.5% of them present only once. Sample: PBMCs. The source is a woman under 40 with multiple sclerosis.

This clonotype appeared many times. The chain joins TRBV9 to TRBJ1-2; D possibly corresponds to TRBD1 (6 bases). The length of the CDR3 is 13 residues. Germline V gives CDR1 SGDLS, CDR2 YYNGEE. V was clipped by 3 bases and J by 8 bases, with 14 bases between them. The DNA of the CDR3 is TGTGCCAGCAGCGCAGAAACAGGGTACGGCTACACCTTC. Protein product: CASSAETGYGYTF.

Ten or more counts support this clonotype. This rearrangement joins TRBV10-3 to TRBJ1-6, with TRBD1 matching over 8 bases. Trimming cost V 0 bases and J 7 bases; bases outside gene matches: 14. The CDR3 has 19 amino acids. From germline, CDR1 is ENHRY and CDR2 SYGVKD. Written as DNA, the CDR3 is TGTGCCATCAGTGAGTCTGGTGGGACAGGCCAAAAATTAAATTCACCCCTCCACTTT. This gives the protein CAISESGGTGQKLNSPLHF.

In this sample, this clonotype turned up a few times. V usage is TRBV14 and J usage is TRBJ1-1; TRBD1 might be the D (5 bases). The CDR3 is 14 residues long. CDR1 and CDR2 (germline): SGHDN, FVKESK. V was cut by 5 bases and J by 2 bases, with 12 bases left in between. This CDR3 is CASSGPGGNTEAFF. For the CDR3, the DNA is TGTGCCAGCAGCGGCCCGGGGGGAAACACTGAAGCTTTCTTT.

This clonotype was counted at least ten times. The chain combines TRBV5-1 with TRBJ1-3; D remains ambiguous. V lost 0 bases to trimming and J lost 0 bases, with 10 bases between them. This CDR3 is 16 amino acids long. The germline V gene encodes CDR1 SGHRS and CDR2 YFSETQ. The CDR3 DNA reads TGCGCCAGCAGCTTGGGTTGGGGTAGCTCTGGAAACACCATATATTTT. Amino acid sequence: CASSLGWGSSGNTIYF.

Note on this clonotype: At one of its ends the junction is not consistent with the germline gene, which may arise from a read error. The J gene is TRBJ2-1, the V gene TRBV7-8; 9 positions agree with TRBD1. In germline, CDR1 is SGHVS, CDR2 FQNEAQ. This CDR3 contains 17 residues. CDR3 sequence reads: CASSLFGTGYSLNEQSF. The CDR3 coding sequence is TGTGCCAGCAGCTTATTCGGGACAGGGTACAGTCTCAATGAGCAGTCCTTC.

This clonotype was counted many times. The genes are TRBV6-2 or TRBV6-3 and TRBJ1-2; no firm D call. Germline CDR1 and CDR2: MNHEY and SVGEGT. The CDR3 consists of 16 residues. Trimming removed 6 bases at V and 4 bases at J, with 21 bases between. CDR3 nucleotide sequence: TGTGCCAGCAGGCCTATAACCGGGATTTTCTCCTATGGCTACACCTTC. Protein: CASRPITGIFSYGYTF.

This chain joins TRBV6-5 and TRBJ1-6; D unresolved. Trimming removed 2 bases from V and 3 bases from J, with 11 bases in between. From germline, CDR1 is MNHEY and CDR2 SVGAGI. The CDR3 loop spans 16 amino acids. The DNA for the CDR3 is TGTGCCAGCAGTTACCGGACCAGCAACTATAATTCACCCCTCCACTTT. Protein product: CASSYRTSNYNSPLHF.

This clonotype was counted ten times or more. The chain combines TRBV5-6 with TRBJ1-2; TRBD1 agrees at 7 bases. Per germline, CDR1 SGHDT and CDR2 YYEEEE. Trimming took 4 bases from V and 4 from J; bases not matched to a gene: 10. The CDR3 contains 15 residues. The DNA for the CDR3 is TGTGCCAGCAGCCCCCGAAGGGGGCTAGGCTATGGCTACACCTTC. Translated, it gives CASSPRRGLGYGYTF.

This clonotype was detected only a few times. The V and J genes are TRBV6-1 and TRBJ2-1, with D unclear. Germline V gene sequence: CDR1 MNHNS, CDR2 SASEGT. The length of the CDR3 is 13 residues. V lost 3 bases and J lost 1, with 4 bases in between. The CDR3 bases are TGTGCCAGCAGTGACTGGTCCTACAATGAGCAGTTCTTC. Amino acids: CASSDWSYNEQFF.

The V and J genes are TRBV20-1 and TRBJ2-7; D unclear. The CDR3 sequence is 11 residues long. V lost 3 bases, J lost 4 bases, and 7 bases lay in between. Germline CDR1 and CDR2: DFQATT and SNEGSKA (reference sequence). The CDR3 sequence is CSASMGYEQYF. Written as DNA, the CDR3 is TGCAGTGCTAGTATGGGGTACGAGCAGTACTTC.

The CDR3 sequence is CASSLAGRGNEQYF. CDR3 nucleotides: TGTGCCAGCAGTTTAGCCGGACGGGGGAACGAGCAGTACTTC. This sequence joins TRBV27 and TRBJ2-7, with D possibly matching TRBD2 (6 bases). Germline values: CDR1 MNHEY, CDR2 SMNVEV (reference sequence). V was clipped by 2 bases and J by 5 bases, with 13 bases between them. The CDR3 runs 14 residues.

This clonotype was picked up many times. The chain employs TRBV6-5 and TRBJ2-2, with TRBD2 identical over 9 bases. The V segment lost 6 bases and the J segment 5 bases; nucleotides outside the gene matches: 19. CDR1 and CDR2 (germline): MNHEY, SVGAGI. The CDR3 consists of 19 residues. The CDR3 nucleotides read TGTGCCAGCAGATCGGCACGGGCGGGAGGGCCCGGGAATACCGGGGAGCTGTTTTTT. Translation gives CASRSARAGGPGNTGELFF.

This clonotype was counted many times. The genes are TRBV12-3 or TRBV12-4 and TRBJ2-1; TRBD2 agrees at 11 bases. Germline trimming cut 1 base from V and 6 bases from J; bases unmatched to any gene: 2. This CDR3 has 15 amino acids. Written as DNA, the CDR3 is TGTGCCAGCAGTTTAGTGACTAGCGGGGTCAATGAGCAGTTCTTC. Translating it yields CASSLVTSGVNEQFF.

There are a few counts of this clonotype. In nucleotides, the CDR3 is TGTGCCAGCAGTTTAGTACCGTTCGACGAGCAGTACTTC. Protein product: CASSLVPFDEQYF. The chain combines TRBV12-3 or TRBV12-4 with TRBJ2-7; D is ambiguous. The length of the CDR3 is 13 residues. V was shortened by 1 base and J by 5 bases, with 9 bases between the two germline ends.

In this sample, this clonotype turned up many times. This sequence joins TRBV7-2 and TRBJ1-1; TRBD1 matches at 7 bases. J was trimmed by 9 bases and V by 0 bases; bases with no gene match: 7. Germline CDR1 reads SGHTA; CDR2 reads FQGNSA. The CDR3 is made up of 14 amino acids. The CDR3 DNA sequence: TGTGCCAGCAGCTTAGCGGGGGGACAGAGGCAAGCTTTCTTT. The encoded protein is CASSLAGGQRQAFF.

At least ten counts were recorded for this clonotype. The V call is TRBV5-1, the J call TRBJ1-1; D ambiguous. The ends were cut back, 4 bases at V and 4 bases at J, with 17 bases in the middle. CDR1 and CDR2 from the germline V gene are SGHRS and YFSETQ. CDR3 length equals 15 residues. CDR3 DNA: TGCGCCAGCAGCCCTGTAGGGTACGCTCCCACTGAAGCTTTCTTT. It is translated as CASSPVGYAPTEAFF.

In its sample, this clonotype was seen many times. V usage is TRBV7-2 and J usage is TRBJ2-7, with D hard to call. The length of the CDR3 is 16 residues. Trimming left V 2 bases short and J 0 bases short, with 14 bases between. Germline-derived CDR1 and CDR2 are SGHTA and FQGNSA. Written as DNA, the CDR3 is TGTGCCAGCAGCTTAATGCCCGTGGAGAGCTCCTACGAGCAGTACTTC. Protein: CASSLMPVESSYEQYF.

This clonotype was seen at least ten times. The V and J genes are TRBV5-6 and TRBJ2-1; 9 nucleotides agree with TRBD1. In germline, CDR1 is SGHDT, CDR2 YYEEEE. Trimming took 0 bases from V and 9 from J; bases not matched to a gene: 4. The CDR3 spans 14 residues. This chain's CDR3 is CASSLGTGVGEQFF. In DNA, the CDR3 is TGTGCCAGCAGCTTGGGGACAGGGGTCGGTGAGCAGTTCTTC.

There are many counts of this clonotype. The rearrangement uses TRBV7-2 and TRBJ1-2; D is undetermined. Germline loops: CDR1 SGHTA, CDR2 FQGNSA. There are 15 residues in the CDR3. The V gene lost 0 bases and the J gene lost 2 bases, with 10 bases spanning the gap. CDR3 in amino acids: CASSLARTPNYGYTF. Here the CDR3 DNA reads TGTGCCAGCAGCTTAGCGAGAACACCCAACTATGGCTACACCTTC.

This clonotype has ten or more counts. The J gene is TRBJ2-7, the V gene TRBV6-5; 10 positions agree with TRBD1. The CDR3 totals 17 residues. Germline lookup yields CDR1 MNHEY and CDR2 SVGAGI. The V and J ends lost 5 bases and 0 bases, in that order; junction bases with no gene match: 10. CDR3 sequence reads: CASSPGQGSPSSYEQYF. The CDR3 DNA reads TGTGCCAGCAGTCCGGGACAGGGGTCCCCAAGCTCCTACGAGCAGTACTTC.

This clonotype has ten or more counts. V gene TRBV29-1 combines with J gene TRBJ2-1; TRBD1 matches 7 bases. CDR1 and CDR2 (germline): SQVTM, ANQGSEA. The V gene end was trimmed by 7 bases and the J gene end by 7 bases; junction bases not matched to a gene: 10. The CDR3 runs to 13 residues. CDR3 sequence: CSASKLQGNEQFF. Written as DNA, the CDR3 is TGCAGCGCGTCGAAATTACAGGGGAATGAGCAGTTCTTC.

This clonotype was detected many times. The chain has TRBV20-1 and TRBJ2-7, with 7 bases fitting TRBD1. CDR1 and CDR2 from the germline V gene are DFQATT and SNEGSKA (reference sequence). V shed 7 bases and J 5 bases; nucleotides not matched to a gene: 8. The length of the CDR3 is 12 residues. The CDR3 spells CSGAGTVNEQYF. The CDR3, as DNA: TGCAGTGGGGCCGGGACAGTGAACGAGCAGTACTTC.

This clonotype was counted at least ten times. The rearrangement joins TRBV12-3 or TRBV12-4 to TRBJ1-5, with a tentative D call TRBD1 (6 bases). The CDR3 contains 15 residues. The V end was cut by 6 bases, the J end by 7 bases, with 19 bases between. The CDR3 here is CASRKEGGPGQPQHF. The CDR3 region has the DNA TGTGCCAGCAGGAAGGAGGGGGGGCCTGGACAGCCCCAGCATTTT.

This sequence joins TRBV30 and TRBJ2-2; D gene unclear. The CDR3 is 13 residues long. Germline loops: CDR1 GTSNPN, CDR2 SVGIG (reference sequence). V was shortened by 0 bases and J by 2 bases, with 4 bases between the two germline ends. CDR3 bases: TGTGCCTGGAGTGTAACCAACACCGGGGAGCTGTTTTTT. Translation: CAWSVTNTGELFF.

Concerning this clonotype itself: Just one base apart from a much larger clone, this may be a read error. This chain links TRBV7-9 with TRBJ2-5; no firm D call. CDR1 is SEHNR and CDR2 is FQNEAQ in the germline V gene (reference sequence). The CDR3 consists of 11 residues. The CDR3 spells CDSSQKETQYF. CDR3 bases: TGTGACAGCAGCCAAAAAGAGACCCAGTACTTC.

J is TRBJ1-2 and V is TRBV20-1; TRBD1 matches 9 bases. Germline lookup yields CDR1 DFQATT and CDR2 SNEGSKA (reference sequence). This CDR3 comprises 13 residues. The V segment lost 1 base and the J segment 8 bases; nucleotides outside the gene matches: 5. The CDR3 DNA sequence: TGCAGTGCTAGAGGGGGGACAGGGAGCGGCTACACCTTC. It is translated as CSARGGTGSGYTF.

This clonotype was found many times. The chain combines TRBV20-1 with TRBJ2-3, with D perhaps TRBD1 or TRBD2 (5 bases each). The CDR3 sequence is 13 residues long. Trimming cost V 5 bases and J 5 bases, with 14 bases left between them. Germline assignment: CDR1 DFQATT and CDR2 SNEGSKA (reference sequence). CDR3: CSASGPSVDTQYF. CDR3 nucleotide sequence: TGCAGTGCTTCGGGACCCTCTGTAGATACGCAGTATTTT.